Listed below are T cell receptor beta chains from one sample, sequenced in a study of T cells in Graves' hyperthyroidism and ophthalmopathy. TCRdb itself ran the multiplex PCR reads through MiXCR, one entry per CDR3 protein. The sample yields hundreds of thousands of distinct CDR3 sequences, about 16% seen once. The sequenced sample was blood. Every receptor here comes from a woman aged 40 to 50 with Graves' ophthalmopathy. Both conserved end residues are trimmed from each CDR3.

CDR3aa: ASTRSGNTIY
v_gene: TRBV2
j_gene: TRBJ1-3

CDR3aa: SQKTSGSYNEQF
v_gene: TRBV29-1
j_gene: TRBJ2-1

CDR3aa: ASSAGGIQPQH
v_gene: TRBV2
j_gene: TRBJ1-5

CDR3aa: SASLPMTSGGLETQY
v_gene: TRBV20-1
j_gene: TRBJ2-5

CDR3aa: ASSGLAGVAYIQY
v_gene: TRBV7-9
j_gene: TRBJ2-4

CDR3aa: ASSQVAGSSSGNTIY
v_gene: TRBV3-1
j_gene: TRBJ1-3

CDR3aa: ASSTPGTSGRTSYNEQF
v_gene: TRBV7-2
j_gene: TRBJ2-1

CDR3aa: ASSLRPFTDTQY
v_gene: TRBV11-2
j_gene: TRBJ2-3

CDR3aa: ASRGQLTQETQY
v_gene: TRBV2
j_gene: TRBJ2-5

CDR3aa: AYRDLSSYNEQF
v_gene: TRBV30
j_gene: TRBJ2-1

CDR3aa: ASSSGTSNALNTEAF
v_gene: TRBV5-1
j_gene: TRBJ1-1

CDR3aa: ASSLRPTDTQY
v_gene: TRBV7-7
j_gene: TRBJ2-3

CDR3aa: ASSFRQGDYGYT
v_gene: TRBV11-2
j_gene: TRBJ1-2

CDR3aa: ASSADFGQF
v_gene: TRBV5-6
j_gene: TRBJ2-1

CDR3aa: ASSPRVAAYEQY
v_gene: TRBV11-2
j_gene: TRBJ2-7

CDR3aa: ASTHTSGSGNEQF
v_gene: TRBV19
j_gene: TRBJ2-1

CDR3aa: ASSGTSGPSAQY
v_gene: TRBV2
j_gene: TRBJ2-5

CDR3aa: AWSVGTVPYNEQF
v_gene: TRBV30
j_gene: TRBJ2-1

CDR3aa: ASSEGTAGNTIY
v_gene: TRBV5-1
j_gene: TRBJ1-3

CDR3aa: ASSELERIHYGYT
v_gene: TRBV6-1
j_gene: TRBJ1-2

CDR3aa: SVVLAFEQY
v_gene: TRBV29-1
j_gene: TRBJ2-7

CDR3aa: ASSVVPDRETEAF
v_gene: TRBV9
j_gene: TRBJ1-1

CDR3aa: ASSLSSDIQY
v_gene: TRBV7-9
j_gene: TRBJ2-4

CDR3aa: ASSLPRLRQF
v_gene: TRBV12-3/TRBV12-4
j_gene: TRBJ2-1

CDR3aa: AWSWAGANVLT
v_gene: TRBV30
j_gene: TRBJ2-6

CDR3aa: ASSLPDRTTYNEQF
v_gene: TRBV7-8
j_gene: TRBJ2-1

CDR3aa: ASSLSPTDPNTEAF
v_gene: TRBV5-1
j_gene: TRBJ1-1

CDR3aa: ASSLAGGEAGELF
v_gene: TRBV12-3/TRBV12-4
j_gene: TRBJ2-2

CDR3aa: ASRQGTSYEQY
v_gene: TRBV5-1
j_gene: TRBJ2-7

CDR3aa: ACSPRHAEHEKLF
v_gene: TRBV30
j_gene: TRBJ1-4

CDR3aa: SAPHGARGDYNEQF
v_gene: TRBV20-1
j_gene: TRBJ2-1

CDR3aa: ASRAGGYGYT
v_gene: TRBV2
j_gene: TRBJ1-2

CDR3aa: SASGQGMGGVQF
v_gene: TRBV20-1
j_gene: TRBJ2-1

CDR3aa: ASSLMGQGASGYT
v_gene: TRBV7-9
j_gene: TRBJ1-2

CDR3aa: ASSLKEYNSPPH
v_gene: TRBV5-4
j_gene: TRBJ1-6

CDR3aa: ASDRSYEQY
v_gene: TRBV2
j_gene: TRBJ2-7

CDR3aa: SAQREVELWGNTEAF
v_gene: TRBV20-1
j_gene: TRBJ1-1

CDR3aa: ASRRGTANEKLF
v_gene: TRBV3-1
j_gene: TRBJ1-4

CDR3aa: ASSPMDRGNTGELF
v_gene: TRBV18
j_gene: TRBJ2-2